These 21 T cell receptor beta chains originate from one sample sequenced in a study of CD8+ T cells in alopecia areata. Following extraction, RNA underwent reverse transcription to cDNA, which served as the sequencing template. Method: immunoSEQ multiplex PCR; TCRdb's copy keeps in-frame clones and lacks some. The sample holds around 120,000 clones, 61% seen once. Regarding treatment: oral pan-JAK inhibitor, 5-10 mg twice daily. This material consisted of CD4+ T cells sorted from blood, taken at week 4, from a patient treated with tofacitinib. Every receptor here comes from a human donor with alopecia areata.

The chain combines TRBV27 with TRBJ2-1; tentatively, D is TRBD2 (6 bases). V shed 5 bases and J shed 0 bases, with 14 bases lying between them. The germline V gene has CDR1 MNHEY and CDR2 SMNVEV (reference sequence). The CDR3 runs to 16 residues. CDR3: CASSLLLGGSYNEQFF. The CDR3 bases are TGTGCCAGCAGTCTCCTACTGGGGGGCTCCTACAATGAGCAGTTCTTC.

The rearrangement uses TRBV4-3 and TRBJ2-5; D is uncertain. V dropped 0 bases and J dropped 2 bases, with 10 bases sitting between them. Germline V gene sequence: CDR1 LGHNA, CDR2 YSLEER. The length of the CDR3 is 15 residues. The CDR3 here is CASSQDPGRQETQYF. CDR3 coding DNA: TGCGCCAGCAGCCAAGATCCGGGCAGGCAAGAGACCCAGTACTTC.

This clone was picked up a small number of times. Compared with germline, one end of the junction differs, possibly owing to a read error. The chain is built from TRBV7-9 and TRBJ2-2, with D possibly being TRBD2 (5 bases). Germline values: CDR1 SEHNR, CDR2 FQNEAQ (reference sequence). The CDR3 spans 17 residues. The CDR3 sequence: CASSLGKEAGVSGELFF. The CDR3 region has the DNA TGTGCCAGCAGTTTAGGAAAGGAGGCCGGAGTAAGCGGGGAGCTGTTTTTT.

The chain recombines TRBV5-6 with TRBJ2-5, with 7 bases fitting TRBD1. V shed 4 bases, J shed 1 base, and the junction held 7 bases outside the gene matches. The CDR3 totals 15 residues. CDR1 and CDR2 (germline): SGHDT, YYEEEE. The CDR3 coding sequence is TGTGCCAGCAGCGGGTCCGGGACAGTCCAAGAGACCCAGTACTTC. Amino acids: CASSGSGTVQETQYF.

The CDR3 DNA is TGTGCCAGCAGCCGTCGGGAAACCGGGGAGCTGTTTTTT. This gives the protein CASSRRETGELFF. This chain joins TRBV7-8 and TRBJ2-2; a possible D gene is TRBD2 (5 bases). V was clipped by 5 bases and J by 5 bases, with 9 bases between them. The CDR3 is 13 residues long. Germline lookup yields CDR1 SGHVS and CDR2 FQNEAQ.

The J gene is TRBJ1-1, the V gene TRBV6-6; D ambiguous. Between the trimmed V and J ends, which lost 5 bases and 1 base, there was a span of 8 bases. Germline assignment: CDR1 MNHNY and CDR2 SVGAGI (reference sequence). The CDR3 length is 13 residues. The CDR3 nucleotides are TGTGCCAGCAGTCCCGGAAGGAACACTGAAGCTTTCTTT. Translated, it gives CASSPGRNTEAFF.

The chain combines TRBV29-1 with TRBJ2-5; TRBD2 matches at 10 bases. Per germline, CDR1 SQVTM and CDR2 ANQGSEA. After removal of 7 bases from V and 1 base from J, the junction contained 6 bases not matched to a gene. The CDR3 contains 14 residues. This CDR3 is CSGQKRGGQETQYF. The DNA of the CDR3 is TGCAGCGGACAAAAGCGGGGGGGCCAAGAGACCCAGTACTTC. Full variable domain (rest looked up from reference TRBV29-1 and TRBJ2-5): SAVISQKPSRDICQRGTSLTIQCQVDSQVTMMFWYRQQPGQSLTLIATANQGSEATYESGFVIDKFPISRPNLTFSTLTVSNMSPEDSSIYLCSGQKRGGQETQYFGPGTRLLVL.

This chain connects TRBV7-8 to TRBJ2-5; the match to TRBD2 covers 9 bases. This CDR3 has 17 residues. Germline V CDR1 and CDR2: SGHVS, FQNEAQ. The V and J ends lost 5 bases and 3 bases, in that order; junction bases with no gene match: 13. The CDR3 sequence: CASSALPGGRAEETQYF. The CDR3 DNA reads TGTGCCAGCAGCGCCTTGCCGGGCGGGAGGGCCGAAGAGACCCAGTACTTC.

This chain joins TRBV11-3 and TRBJ2-1, with D unresolved. V was clipped by 1 base and J by 1 base, with 2 bases between them. The CDR3 covers 13 residues. From germline, CDR1 is SGHNT and CDR2 YENEEA. CDR3 sequence: CASSLGSYNEQFF. Here the CDR3 DNA reads TGTGCCAGCAGCTTAGGGTCCTACAATGAGCAGTTCTTC.

This clone was detected only a few times. Other DNA sequences in the same sample also yield this CDR3. The rearrangement links TRBV29-1 to TRBJ2-1; D call uncertain. V was trimmed by 4 bases and J by 0 bases, leaving 7 bases between them. The CDR3 runs to 13 residues. Germline V gives CDR1 SQVTM, CDR2 ANQGSEA. CDR3 amino acids: CSVGGASYNEQFF. CDR3 DNA sequence: TGCAGCGTTGGGGGTGCCTCCTACAATGAGCAGTTCTTC.

This clone was recorded once. The rearrangement links TRBV18 to TRBJ1-1, with unresolved D. CDR1 KGHSH and CDR2 LQKENI come from the germline V gene. The CDR3 contains 13 residues. V dropped 5 bases and J dropped 1 base, with 8 bases sitting between them. The CDR3 spells CASSKDRNTEAFF. The CDR3 region has the DNA TGTGCCAGCTCAAAAGACCGGAACACTGAAGCTTTCTTT.

The rearrangement uses TRBV7-2 and TRBJ2-5, with TRBD1 matching over 10 bases. V lost 3 bases and J lost 1; bases outside the gene matches: 11. Germline CDR1 is SGHTA and CDR2 is FQGNSA. This CDR3 spans 18 amino acids. CDR3 sequence: CASSLTYPGQGFQETQYF. The CDR3 nucleotides are TGTGCCAGCAGCTTGACTTACCCGGGACAGGGGTTCCAAGAGACCCAGTACTTC.

This rearrangement joins TRBV30 to TRBJ2-1; 7 bases fit TRBD2. The CDR3 is made up of 16 amino acids. Per the germline V gene, CDR1 is GTSNPN and CDR2 is SVGIG (reference sequence). Trimming at V came to 2 bases and at J to 9 bases, leaving 16 bases not matched to a gene. The CDR3: CAWSSTGTTLRGEQFF. CDR3 DNA sequence: TGTGCCTGGAGTTCCACCGGGACTACACTTAGGGGTGAGCAGTTCTTC.

This clone came up a few times. J is TRBJ2-1 and V is TRBV29-1; TRBD2 matches at 11 bases. This CDR3 is 14 amino acids long. Germline lookup yields CDR1 SQVTM and CDR2 ANQGSEA. After removal of 7 bases from V and 3 bases from J, the junction contained 5 bases not matched to a gene. This CDR3 reads CSGLGTSGYNEQFF. The CDR3, as DNA: TGCAGCGGACTCGGGACTAGCGGCTACAATGAGCAGTTCTTC.

The sample holds a few counts of this clone. V gene TRBV9 combines with J gene TRBJ1-1; D remains ambiguous. Trimming pared 0 bases from V and 0 bases from J, leaving 6 bases between. CDR1 SGDLS and CDR2 YYNGEE come from the germline V gene. This CDR3 spans 14 amino acids. The CDR3 region has the DNA TGTGCCAGCAGCGTAGTGTCGGTGAACACTGAAGCTTTCTTT. Translated: CASSVVSVNTEAFF. Full variable domain (rest looked up from reference TRBV9 and TRBJ1-1): DSGVTQTPKHLITATGQRVTLRCSPRSGDLSVYWYQQSLDQGLQFLIQYYNGEERAKGNILERFSAQQFPDLHSELNLSSLELGDSALYFCASSVVSVNTEAFFGQGTRLTVV.

This clone occurred a few times. The chain combines TRBV7-2 with TRBJ2-2; 7 positions match TRBD2. The J segment lost 2 bases and the V segment lost 2 bases, leaving 5 bases of the junction unmatched. In germline, CDR1 is SGHTA, CDR2 FQGNSA. This CDR3 has 16 residues. The CDR3 nucleotides read TGTGCCAGCAGCTTACCCAGCGGGATTAACACCGGGGAGCTGTTTTTT. As protein: CASSLPSGINTGELFF.

The chain joins TRBV11-1 to TRBJ1-1; 8 positions match TRBD1. The germline V gene encodes CDR1 SGHAT and CDR2 FQDESV (reference sequence). The CDR3 extends over 15 amino acids. V shed 5 bases, J shed 5 bases, and the junction held 10 bases outside the gene matches. CDR3 protein: CASSKTQGAGTEAFF. In nucleotides, the CDR3 is TGTGCCAGCAGCAAGACTCAGGGGGCAGGGACTGAAGCTTTCTTT.

V usage is TRBV30 and J usage is TRBJ2-7; the D is unclear. Trimming removed 3 bases at V and 0 bases at J, with 6 bases between. This CDR3 spans 12 amino acids. Germline CDR1 is GTSNPN and CDR2 is SVGIG (reference sequence). CDR3: CAWRPTSYEQYF. The CDR3 DNA reads TGTGCCTGGAGACCAACCTCCTACGAGCAGTACTTC.

The CDR3 DNA is TGTGCCAGCAGCCAGACCCGACAGGGGGCAGGAGAGACCCAGTACTTC. As protein: CASSQTRQGAGETQYF. The chain is built from TRBV27 and TRBJ2-5; 10 bases map to TRBD1. The CDR3 length is 16 residues. V gave up 6 bases and J gave up 4 bases; unmatched junction bases: 11. Germline-derived CDR1 and CDR2 are MNHEY and SMNVEV (reference sequence).

The chain recombines TRBV5-1 with TRBJ2-7; 9 positions match TRBD2. The CDR3 has 16 amino acids. Per the germline V gene, CDR1 is SGHRS and CDR2 is YFSETQ. With V trimmed by 0 bases and J by 4 bases, 8 bases remained unmatched. The CDR3 region has the DNA TGCGCCAGCAGCTTGGCCGCAGGGCGGGAGGGGTACGAGCAGTACTTC. Encoded protein: CASSLAAGREGYEQYF.

This clone has just one count. Other DNA sequences from this sample encode an identical CDR3 as well. V and J are TRBV5-1 and TRBJ2-7; D gene unclear. This CDR3 has 12 residues. CDR1 and CDR2 (germline): SGHRS, YFSETQ. V was shortened by 0 bases and J by 1 base, with 2 bases between the two germline ends. The CDR3: CASSLESYEQYF. CDR3 coding DNA: TGCGCCAGCAGCTTGGAATCCTACGAGCAGTACTTC.